The clone carrying this T cell receptor (beta chain) was observed a few times. J gave up 2 bases and V 3 bases, and 5 bases lay outside the gene matches. Germline-derived CDR1 and CDR2 are SQVTM and ANQGSEA. The CDR3 length is 14 residues. As part of library construction, unique molecular identifiers were attached to individual cDNA molecules. TCRdb fed the 5' RACE reads into MiXCR, producing one record per CDR3 protein. Of some 71,000 distinct CDR3 sequences detected, roughly 13% appear once; the ten largest clones hold around 15%. The source of the sample is a study of early T cells in non-severe SARS-CoV-2 infection.

This clonotype was obtained from an adult who was a healthcare worker with PCR-confirmed SARS-CoV-2 infection or an uninfected control (not recorded which). Sample: whole blood. The gene calls are TRBV29-1 and TRBJ2-3; TRBD1 matches 7 bases. The CDR3 region is CSVEDRRYTDTQYF. The CDR3 bases are TGCAGCGTTGAGGACAGGCGTTACACAGATACGCAGTATTTT.